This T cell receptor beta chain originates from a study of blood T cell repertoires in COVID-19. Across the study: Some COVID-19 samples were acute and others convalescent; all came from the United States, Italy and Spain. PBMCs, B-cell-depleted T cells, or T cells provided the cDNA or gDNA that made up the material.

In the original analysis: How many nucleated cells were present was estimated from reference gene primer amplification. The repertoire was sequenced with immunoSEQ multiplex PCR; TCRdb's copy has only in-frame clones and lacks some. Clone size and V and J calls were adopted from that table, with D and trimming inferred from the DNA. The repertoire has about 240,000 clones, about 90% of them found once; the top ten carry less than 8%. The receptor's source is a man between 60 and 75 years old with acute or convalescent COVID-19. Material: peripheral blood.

This chain's CDR3 is CASSAEQVTNTEAFF. Written as DNA, the CDR3 is TGTGCCAGCAGCGCCGAACAGGTTACGAACACTGAAGCTTTCTTT. V gene TRBV7-2 combines with J gene TRBJ1-1; D is perhaps TRBD1 (5 bases). Between the trimmed V and J ends, which lost 5 bases and 1 base, there was a span of 14 bases. Looked up from germline, CDR1 is SGHTA and CDR2 is FQGNSA. The CDR3 is 15 amino acids.